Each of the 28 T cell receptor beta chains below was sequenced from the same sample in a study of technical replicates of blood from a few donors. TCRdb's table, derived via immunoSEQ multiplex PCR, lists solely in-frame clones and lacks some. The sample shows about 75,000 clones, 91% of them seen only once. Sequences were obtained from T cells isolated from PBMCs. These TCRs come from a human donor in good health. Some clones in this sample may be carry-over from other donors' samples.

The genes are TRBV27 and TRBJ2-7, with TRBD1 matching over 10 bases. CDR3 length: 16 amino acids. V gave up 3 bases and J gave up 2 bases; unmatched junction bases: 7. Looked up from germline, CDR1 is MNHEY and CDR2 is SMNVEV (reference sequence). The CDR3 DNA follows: TGTGCCAGCAGTTTTCAGCTCGGGACAGGGGCCTACGAGCAGTACTTC. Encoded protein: CASSFQLGTGAYEQYF.

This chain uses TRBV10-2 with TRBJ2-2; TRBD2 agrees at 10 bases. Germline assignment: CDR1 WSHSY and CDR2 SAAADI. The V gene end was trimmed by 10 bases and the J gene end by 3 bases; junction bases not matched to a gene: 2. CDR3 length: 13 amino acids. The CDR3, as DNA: TGCGCCATAGCGGGAGGTTACACCGGGGAGCTGTTTTTT. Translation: CAIAGGYTGELFF.

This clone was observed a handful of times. In nucleotides, the CDR3 is TGTGCCAGCAGTTTATCTACGGCGAGGCAGCCCCAGCATTTT. It is translated as CASSLSTARQPQHF. This chain joins TRBV27 and TRBJ1-5; D is uncertain. V dropped 0 bases and J dropped 7 bases, with 10 bases sitting between them. Per the germline V gene, CDR1 is MNHEY and CDR2 is SMNVEV (reference sequence). CDR3 size: 14 residues.

Written as DNA, the CDR3 is TGTGCCAGCTCACTTCAGGAGGGAGGGACGCATTCACCCCTCCACTTT. It specifies CASSLQEGGTHSPLHF. This sequence joins TRBV18 and TRBJ1-6, with D possibly matching TRBD1 (5 bases). Looked up from germline, CDR1 is KGHSH and CDR2 is LQKENI. This CDR3 contains 16 residues. V was pared by 4 bases and J by 8 bases, with 18 bases between.

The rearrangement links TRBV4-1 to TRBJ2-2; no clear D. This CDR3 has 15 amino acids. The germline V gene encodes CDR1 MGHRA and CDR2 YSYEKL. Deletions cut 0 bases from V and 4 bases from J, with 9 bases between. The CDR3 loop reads CASSQEPISTGELFF. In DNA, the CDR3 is TGCGCCAGCAGCCAAGAACCTATTTCCACCGGGGAGCTGTTTTTT.

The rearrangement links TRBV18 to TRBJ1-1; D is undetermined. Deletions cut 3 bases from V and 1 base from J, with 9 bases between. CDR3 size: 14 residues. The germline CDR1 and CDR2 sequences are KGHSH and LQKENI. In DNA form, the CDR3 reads TGTGCCAGCTCACCGTATACAGCGAACACTGAAGCTTTCTTT. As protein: CASSPYTANTEAFF.

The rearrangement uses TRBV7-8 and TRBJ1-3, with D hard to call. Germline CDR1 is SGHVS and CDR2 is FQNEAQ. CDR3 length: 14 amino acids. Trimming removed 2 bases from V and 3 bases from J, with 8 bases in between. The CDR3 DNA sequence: TGTGCCAGCAGCTTAACCCGGGTTGGAAACACCATATATTTT. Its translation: CASSLTRVGNTIYF.

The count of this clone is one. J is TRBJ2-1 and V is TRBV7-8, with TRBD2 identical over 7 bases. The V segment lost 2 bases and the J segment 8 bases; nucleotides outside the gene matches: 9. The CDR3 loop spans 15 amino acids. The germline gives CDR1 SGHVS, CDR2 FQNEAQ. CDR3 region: CASSLYREAGDEQFF. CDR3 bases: TGTGCCAGCAGCTTATATCGGGAGGCCGGGGATGAGCAGTTCTTC.

The CDR3 region has the DNA TGTGCCTGGAGAGGACAGGGGGGAAGACTAGGTGCGCAGTATTTT. Amino acid sequence: CAWRGQGGRLGAQYF. V usage is TRBV30 and J usage is TRBJ2-3; 10 bases fit TRBD1. CDR3 length: 15 amino acids. Trimming cost V 3 bases and J 10 bases; bases outside gene matches: 13. Germline CDR1 reads GTSNPN; CDR2 reads SVGIG (reference sequence).

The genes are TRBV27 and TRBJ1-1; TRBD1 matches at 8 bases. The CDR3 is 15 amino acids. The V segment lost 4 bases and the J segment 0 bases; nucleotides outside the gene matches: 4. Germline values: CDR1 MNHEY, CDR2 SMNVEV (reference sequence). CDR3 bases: TGTGCCAGCAGTTCCCGGACAGGGTTGAACACTGAAGCTTTCTTT. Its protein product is CASSSRTGLNTEAFF.

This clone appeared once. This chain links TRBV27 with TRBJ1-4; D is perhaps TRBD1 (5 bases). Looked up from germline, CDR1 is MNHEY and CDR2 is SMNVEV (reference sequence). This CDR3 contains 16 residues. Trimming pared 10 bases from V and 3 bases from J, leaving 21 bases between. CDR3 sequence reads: CATRSGRAEANEKLFF. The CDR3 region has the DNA TGTGCCACCAGAAGTGGCAGGGCGGAAGCTAATGAAAAACTGTTTTTT.

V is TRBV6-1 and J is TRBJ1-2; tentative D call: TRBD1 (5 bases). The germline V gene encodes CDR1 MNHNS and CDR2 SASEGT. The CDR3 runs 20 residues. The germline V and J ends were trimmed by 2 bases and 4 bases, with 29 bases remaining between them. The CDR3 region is CASSELELGTYLLLGYGYTF. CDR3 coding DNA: TGTGCCAGCAGTGAATTGGAGTTAGGGACTTACCTCCTTCTAGGCTATGGCTACACCTTC.

The CDR3 here is CATEGTGVLDTGELFF. DNA of the CDR3: TGTGCCACCGAAGGGACAGGCGTTTTAGACACCGGGGAGCTGTTTTTT. The chain links TRBV19 to TRBJ2-2; 8 bases fit TRBD1. CDR1 is LNHDA and CDR2 is SQIVND in the germline V gene (reference sequence). CDR3 size: 16 residues. Germline trimming cut 10 bases from V and 3 bases from J; bases unmatched to any gene: 13.

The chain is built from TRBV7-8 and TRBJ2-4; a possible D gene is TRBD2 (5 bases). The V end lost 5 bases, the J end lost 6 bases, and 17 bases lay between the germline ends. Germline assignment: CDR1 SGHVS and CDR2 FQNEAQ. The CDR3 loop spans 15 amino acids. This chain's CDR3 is CASSPDIFGGNIQYF. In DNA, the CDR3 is TGTGCCAGCAGCCCAGACATTTTCGGAGGAAACATTCAGTACTTC.

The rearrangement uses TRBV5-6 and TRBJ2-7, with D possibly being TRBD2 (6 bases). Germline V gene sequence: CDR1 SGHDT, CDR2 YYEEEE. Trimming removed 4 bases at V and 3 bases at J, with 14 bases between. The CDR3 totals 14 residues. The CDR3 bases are TGTGCCAGCAGCCGCCGGCCGGGGGTCTACGAGCAGTACTTC. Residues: CASSRRPGVYEQYF.

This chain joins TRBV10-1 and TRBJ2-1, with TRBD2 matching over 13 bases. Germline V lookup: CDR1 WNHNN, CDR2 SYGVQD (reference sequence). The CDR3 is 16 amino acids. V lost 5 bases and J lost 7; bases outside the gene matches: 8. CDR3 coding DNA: TGCGCCAGCAGTATTACTAGCGGGAGGGCCCTAAATGAGCAGTTCTTC. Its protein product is CASSITSGRALNEQFF.

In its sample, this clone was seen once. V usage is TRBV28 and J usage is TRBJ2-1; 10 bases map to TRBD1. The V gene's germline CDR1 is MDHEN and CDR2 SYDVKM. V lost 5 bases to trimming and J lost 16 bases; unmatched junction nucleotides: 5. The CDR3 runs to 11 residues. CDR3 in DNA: TGTGCCAGCAGTGCCCGGGACAGGGGTTTCTTC. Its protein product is CASSARDRGFF.

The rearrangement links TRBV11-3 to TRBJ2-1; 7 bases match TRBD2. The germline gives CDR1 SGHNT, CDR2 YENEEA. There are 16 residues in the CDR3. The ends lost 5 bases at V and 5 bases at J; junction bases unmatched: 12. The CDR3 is CASSPIGGKSHNEQFF. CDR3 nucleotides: TGTGCCAGCAGCCCCATCGGGGGGAAGTCGCACAATGAGCAGTTCTTC.

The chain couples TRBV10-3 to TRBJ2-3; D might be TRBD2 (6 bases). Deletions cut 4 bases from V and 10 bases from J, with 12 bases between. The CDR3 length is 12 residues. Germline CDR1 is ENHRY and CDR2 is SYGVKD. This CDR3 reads CAISGVGGSQYF. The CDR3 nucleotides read TGTGCCATCAGTGGCGTGGGGGGTTCGCAGTATTTT.

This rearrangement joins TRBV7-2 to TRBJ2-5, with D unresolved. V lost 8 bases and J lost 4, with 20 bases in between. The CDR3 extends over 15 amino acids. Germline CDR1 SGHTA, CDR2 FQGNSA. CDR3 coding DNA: TGTGCCAGCGGATTCAGACGGAGTGCCCGAGAGACCCAGTACTTC. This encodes CASGFRRSARETQYF.

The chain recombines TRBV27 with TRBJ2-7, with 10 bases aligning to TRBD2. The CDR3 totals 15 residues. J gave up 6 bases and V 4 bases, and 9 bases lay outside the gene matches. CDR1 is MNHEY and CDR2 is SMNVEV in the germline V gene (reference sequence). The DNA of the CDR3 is TGTGCCAGCAGTTCCTATACTAGCGGGAAGGGCGAGCAGTACTTC. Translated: CASSSYTSGKGEQYF.

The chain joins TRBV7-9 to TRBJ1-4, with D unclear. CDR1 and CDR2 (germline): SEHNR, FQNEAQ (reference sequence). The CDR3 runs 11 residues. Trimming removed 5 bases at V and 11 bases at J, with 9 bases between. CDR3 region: CASSPSGKLFF. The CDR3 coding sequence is TGTGCCAGCAGCCCTAGCGGGAAACTGTTTTTT.

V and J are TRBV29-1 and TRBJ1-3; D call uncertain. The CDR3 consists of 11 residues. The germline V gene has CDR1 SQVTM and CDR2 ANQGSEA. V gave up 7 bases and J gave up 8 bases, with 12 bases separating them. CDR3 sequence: CSAGEADTIYF. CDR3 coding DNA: TGCAGCGCCGGGGAGGCTGACACCATATATTTT.

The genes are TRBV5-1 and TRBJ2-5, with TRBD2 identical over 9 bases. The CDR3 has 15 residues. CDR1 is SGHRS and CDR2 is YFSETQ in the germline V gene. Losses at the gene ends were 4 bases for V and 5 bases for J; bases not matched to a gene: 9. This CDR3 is CASSLGLAGQETQYF. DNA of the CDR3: TGCGCCAGCAGCCTGGGCCTAGCGGGGCAGGAGACCCAGTACTTC.

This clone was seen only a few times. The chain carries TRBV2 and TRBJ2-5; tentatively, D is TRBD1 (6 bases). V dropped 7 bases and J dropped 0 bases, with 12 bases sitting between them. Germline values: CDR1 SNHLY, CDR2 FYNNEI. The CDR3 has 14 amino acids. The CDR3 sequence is CASKQRTDQETQYF. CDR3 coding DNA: TGTGCCAGCAAACAAAGGACAGACCAAGAGACCCAGTACTTC.

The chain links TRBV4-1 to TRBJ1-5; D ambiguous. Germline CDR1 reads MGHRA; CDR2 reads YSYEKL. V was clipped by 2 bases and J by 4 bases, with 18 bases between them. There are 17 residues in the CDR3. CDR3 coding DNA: TGCGCCAGCAGCCAAAATGTGCTGAGAGGGTGGAATCAGCCCCAGCATTTT. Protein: CASSQNVLRGWNQPQHF.

CDR3 DNA sequence: TGCGCCAGCAGCTTGGTAGCAGCAACGAACACTGAAGCTTTCTTT. Translating gives CASSLVAATNTEAFF. The V and J genes are TRBV5-1 and TRBJ1-1, with D uncertain. Germline V lookup: CDR1 SGHRS, CDR2 YFSETQ. CDR3 length: 15 amino acids. V was shortened by 0 bases and J by 1 base, with 10 bases between the two germline ends.

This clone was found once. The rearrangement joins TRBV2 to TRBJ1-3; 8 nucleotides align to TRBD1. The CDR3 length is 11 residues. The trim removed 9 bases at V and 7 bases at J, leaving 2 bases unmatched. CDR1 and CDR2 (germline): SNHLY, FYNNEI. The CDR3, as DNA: TGTGCCAGAGGACAGGGTAACACCATATATTTT. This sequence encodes CARGQGNTIYF.